What follows are 19 T cell receptor beta chains derived from one specimen sequenced in a study of T cells after yellow fever vaccination. TCRdb re-called the 5' RACE reads through MiXCR, storing one row per CDR3 protein. The sample carries 200,000 to 300,000 distinct CDR3 sequences, roughly 6.3% recorded once. The starting material was CD4+ T cells sorted from PBMCs, obtained on the day of the yellow fever booster vaccination. The source of these receptors is a young man who received the YFV17D yellow fever vaccine.

This clonotype was counted many times. The chain has TRBV29-1 and TRBJ2-7, with TRBD2 matching 10 bases. Unmatched junction bases numbered 12, after V lost 1 base and J lost 9 bases. The length of the CDR3 is 15 residues. Germline CDR1 and CDR2: SQVTM and ANQGSEA. CDR3 loop: CSVEVGTSGIVGQYF. The DNA of the CDR3 is TGCAGCGTTGAAGTCGGCACTAGCGGGATAGTAGGGCAGTACTTC.

This clonotype was observed many times. The V and J genes are TRBV28 and TRBJ1-2, with D unclear. Trimming took 3 bases from V and 8 from J, leaving 13 bases between them. The CDR3 runs 13 residues. From germline, CDR1 is MDHEN and CDR2 SYDVKM. The CDR3 loop reads CASSLPLKGGYTF. The CDR3 bases are TGTGCCAGCAGTTTGCCCCTAAAGGGAGGCTACACCTTC.

This clonotype was recorded at least ten times. V usage is TRBV11-2 and J usage is TRBJ2-4, with a possible D match to TRBD2 (5 bases). V was cut by 5 bases and J by 0 bases, with 8 bases left in between. The CDR3 is 14 amino acids. Looked up from germline, CDR1 is SGHAT and CDR2 is FQNNGV. CDR3 DNA: TGTGCCAGCAGCAAAAGCGGAGCCAAAAACATTCAGTACTTC. Translating it yields CASSKSGAKNIQYF.

This clonotype was detected ten times or more. The rearrangement joins TRBV10-1 to TRBJ2-7; unclear D gene. Trimming removed 7 bases at V and 0 bases at J, with 13 bases between. Germline values: CDR1 WNHNN, CDR2 SYGVQD (reference sequence). The CDR3 consists of 14 residues. CDR3 in DNA: TGCGCCAGCAAGAGAGTACCGAGCTCCTACGAGCAGTACTTC. Its translation is CASKRVPSSYEQYF.

This clonotype has ten or more counts. This chain connects TRBV6-5 to TRBJ1-3; 8 bases match TRBD1. With 4 bases clipped from V and 8 bases from J, the junction kept 10 bases outside the gene matches. The germline V gene encodes CDR1 MNHEY and CDR2 SVGAGI. CDR3 length equals 15 residues. Written as DNA, the CDR3 is TGTGCCAGCAGTTTGGGGACAGGTTTTGTGGACACCATATATTTT. Its protein is CASSLGTGFVDTIYF.

Only a few counts were recorded for this clonotype. The V and J genes are TRBV18 and TRBJ1-4; D call uncertain. The CDR3 loop spans 15 amino acids. Between the trimmed V and J ends, which lost 3 bases and 0 bases, there was a span of 8 bases. The germline V gene has CDR1 KGHSH and CDR2 LQKENI. As DNA, the CDR3 is TGTGCCAGCTCACCCAGGTTGACAACTAATGAAAAACTGTTTTTT. It translates to CASSPRLTTNEKLFF.

This clonotype was seen many times. The chain joins TRBV15 to TRBJ2-3, with D possibly called TRBD1 or TRBD2 (5 bases each). CDR3 length: 12 amino acids. Trimming stripped 8 bases from V and 5 bases from J, with 11 bases between. Germline CDR1 reads LNHNV; CDR2 reads YYDKDF (reference sequence). In DNA form, the CDR3 reads TGTGCCACCGGGACGAATGGAGATACGCAGTATTTT. Translating gives CATGTNGDTQYF.

This clonotype was counted a few times. The chain combines TRBV12-3 or TRBV12-4 with TRBJ1-6; the D gene is possibly TRBD1 (6 bases). The CDR3 covers 14 residues. V was trimmed by 6 bases and J by 7 bases, leaving 13 bases between them. Here the CDR3 reads CASSEQGHNSPLHF. The CDR3 DNA follows: TGTGCCAGCAGCGAACAGGGACACAATTCACCCCTCCACTTT.

This clonotype was counted ten times or more. The rearrangement joins TRBV18 to TRBJ2-1, with TRBD2 matching over 8 bases. The CDR3 length is 15 residues. Germline lookup yields CDR1 KGHSH and CDR2 LQKENI. Trimming at V came to 5 bases and at J to 4 bases, leaving 7 bases not matched to a gene. In nucleotides, the CDR3 is TGTGCCAGCTCAGCCTTGACTAGCGAGTACAATGAGCAGTTCTTC. Its translation is CASSALTSEYNEQFF.

This clonotype has ten or more counts. The chain joins TRBV10-3 to TRBJ2-5; D is tentatively TRBD1 or TRBD2 (5 bases each). CDR1 and CDR2 from the germline V gene are ENHRY and SYGVKD. Trimming removed 10 bases at V and 1 base at J, with 13 bases between. The CDR3 contains 13 residues. In DNA, the CDR3 is TGTGCCACAAGACCGGGGCCCCAAGAGACCCAGTACTTC. Its protein is CATRPGPQETQYF.

This clonotype appeared many times. This chain links TRBV20-1 with TRBJ2-6; 7 bases align to TRBD2. The CDR3 contains 16 residues. V was clipped by 0 bases and J by 3 bases; unmatched bases: 5. Germline CDR1 is DFQATT and CDR2 is SNEGSKA (reference sequence). CDR3 DNA sequence: TGCAGTGCTAGAGAAGGGCCGGGAGGTGGGGCCAACGTCCTGACTTTC. Translated: CSAREGPGGGANVLTF.

The DNA for the CDR3 is TGTGCCATCAGACGATATACAGGGTACAATGAGCAGTTCTTC. This encodes CAIRRYTGYNEQFF. The chain uses TRBV27 and TRBJ2-1; possible D gene TRBD1, 6 bases. This CDR3 has 14 residues. Germline lookup yields CDR1 MNHEY and CDR2 SMNVEV (reference sequence). The V and J ends lost 10 bases and 4 bases respectively, with 17 bases between them.

This chain joins TRBV19 and TRBJ2-2; D gene unclear. V dropped 2 bases and J dropped 1 base, with 14 bases sitting between them. Germline V gives CDR1 LNHDA, CDR2 SQIVND (reference sequence). The CDR3 is 17 residues long. The CDR3 region is CASSIPWAGLNTGELFF. CDR3 in DNA: TGTGCCAGTAGTATACCCTGGGCAGGCTTGAACACCGGGGAGCTGTTTTTT.

This clonotype was counted at least ten times. CDR3 sequence reads: CSARILYEQYF. The CDR3, as DNA: TGCAGTGCTAGGATCCTTTACGAGCAGTACTTC. The chain is built from TRBV20-1 and TRBJ2-7; D ambiguous. The CDR3 is made up of 11 amino acids. CDR1 is DFQATT, CDR2 SNEGSKA, per germline (reference sequence). The V end lost 3 bases, the J end lost 4 bases, and 7 bases lay between the germline ends.

V is TRBV6-1 and J is TRBJ2-3; 9 nucleotides match TRBD1. This CDR3 comprises 16 residues. J lost 0 bases, V lost 4 bases, and 5 bases had no gene match. Per germline, CDR1 MNHNS and CDR2 SASEGT. CDR3 DNA sequence: TGTGCCAGCAGTGTAACAGGGGGCGGAAGCACAGATACGCAGTATTTT. It is translated as CASSVTGGGSTDTQYF.

This clonotype occurred many times. This chain links TRBV14 with TRBJ2-3; D remains ambiguous. This CDR3 is 11 amino acids long. Germline V gene sequence: CDR1 SGHDN, CDR2 FVKESK. Trimming took off 2 bases at V and 7 bases at J, with 4 bases between the two ends. The CDR3 reads CASSQTHTQYF. CDR3 in DNA: TGTGCCAGCAGCCAAACCCATACGCAGTATTTT.

This clonotype was counted only a few times. The gene calls are TRBV5-5 and TRBJ1-2; no clear D. The CDR3 contains 15 residues. CDR1 is SGHKS, CDR2 YYEKEE, per germline (reference sequence). Trimming stripped 0 bases from V and 2 bases from J, with 11 bases between. The CDR3 nucleotides read TGTGCCAGCAGCTTGGGGGTGGAATCCAACTATGGCTACACCTTC. Amino acids: CASSLGVESNYGYTF.

This clonotype was seen a few times. This chain joins TRBV9 and TRBJ2-2; D is uncertain. From germline, CDR1 is SGDLS and CDR2 YYNGEE. Trimming cost V 0 bases and J 1 base, with 10 bases left between them. CDR3 length: 16 residues. CDR3 residues: CASSVVAAQNTGELFF. The CDR3 nucleotides are TGTGCCAGCAGCGTAGTGGCGGCCCAGAACACCGGGGAGCTGTTTTTT. The whole variable domain, remainder taken from reference TRBV9 and TRBJ2-2, is DSGVTQTPKHLITATGQRVTLRCSPRSGDLSVYWYQQSLDQGLQFLIQYYNGEERAKGNILERFSAQQFPDLHSELNLSSLELGDSALYFCASSVVAAQNTGELFFGEGSRLTVL.

The CDR3 region has the DNA TGTGCCATCAGAAGCGGGGGGGAGGATGAGCAGTTCTTC. It is translated as CAIRSGGEDEQFF. The rearrangement uses TRBV10-3 and TRBJ2-1, with TRBD2 matching over 10 bases. The CDR3 length is 13 residues. Germline lookup yields CDR1 ENHRY and CDR2 SYGVKD. V shed 6 bases, J shed 8 bases, and the junction held 4 bases outside the gene matches.